This TCR delta chain was observed in a study of delta chains in infants with herpesvirus infections. About the research overall: From birth, Ugandan infants were followed prospectively for primary CMV infection. Findings and limits, study-wide: The public clonotype appeared only at the first post-infection time point and was absent in uninfected infants.

Reverse transcription of PBMC RNA used primers specific for the gamma and delta chains. TCRdb re-called clones from the RT-PCR reads via CATT. The sample includes 1,200 or so delta-chain clones, more than 30% of them seen just once. With respect to this clone: Its antigen remains unidentified.

The specimen was peripheral blood, collected at time point 2 of longitudinal follow-up. The receptor's source is a human donor who was a Ugandan infant, either HIV-exposed or HIV-unexposed (not recorded which).

As DNA, the CDR3 is TGTGCCTTGAGCCGTCTGGGGGACCCTTACACCGATAAACTCATCTTT. Encoded protein: CALSRLGDPYTDKLIF. The chain has TRDV3 and TRDJ1, with 8 bases identical to TRDD3. The CDR3 length is 16 residues. J gave up 0 bases and V 3 bases, and 12 bases lay outside the gene matches. The germline CDR1 and CDR2 sequences are TVYSNPD and GDNSRS (reference sequence).